This T cell receptor (beta chain) derives from a study of tumor-infiltrating lymphocytes in primary liver carcinoma. The CDR3 spans 12 residues. Germline V gives CDR1 SGHAT, CDR2 FQNNGV. Blood RNA came from unsorted whole blood; germline DNA was also extracted. Constant-region priming of 500 ng total RNA yielded TCR beta cDNA. A slightly modified ARM-PCR protocol with three nested multiplex PCR rounds produced these TCR beta libraries. TRBV1-TRBV30 forward primers and a C-beta reverse primer were used in the first two PCR rounds, which each ran for 9 to 10 cycles. One entry per CDR3 protein, called by TCRdb with MiXCR from the multiplex PCR reads. The sample includes 300,000 to 400,000 distinct CDR3 sequences, about 60% seen only once; the top ten take roughly 8.6%. Study-level findings and limits: Tumors and blood were compared for top-250-clone fraction, and tumors had the significantly higher value (p = 0.039).

Note on this clonotype: The antigen remains undetermined. At one of its ends the junction is not consistent with the germline gene, which may arise from a read error.

This TCR came from a man aged 35 to 55 with primary liver carcinoma and hepatitis B virus infection. The chain links TRBV11-2 to TRBJ2-5, with D unclear. Sequenced material: peripheral blood. In DNA, the CDR3 is TGTGTCAGCAGTTTGAATCGGGAGACCCAGTACTTC. Protein sequence: CVSSLNRETQYF.